What follows are 25 T cell receptor beta chains derived from one specimen sequenced in a study of blood T cell repertoires in COVID-19. Sequencing used immunoSEQ multiplex PCR; TCRdb keeps in-frame clones, though not all of them. The sample holds fewer than 90,000 clones, 70% to 90% seen once. The specimen was peripheral blood. These receptors all stem from a man in his 70s with acute or convalescent COVID-19.

The chain joins TRBV6-1 to TRBJ2-7; TRBD1 matches 10 bases. J gave up 2 bases and V 4 bases, and 8 bases lay outside the gene matches. CDR1 and CDR2 (germline): MNHNS, SASEGT. This CDR3 has 16 residues. CDR3 bases: TGTGCCAGCAGTGCACACCGGGGACAGGGGCCCTACGAGCAGTACTTC. Translating it yields CASSAHRGQGPYEQYF.

This chain connects TRBV3-1 (or the pseudogene TRBV3-2) to TRBJ1-2, with a tentative D call TRBD1 (5 bases). Germline loops: CDR1 LGHDT, CDR2 YNNKEL (reference sequence). Trimming removed 4 bases from V and 3 bases from J, with 9 bases in between. The CDR3 contains 13 residues. CDR3 DNA sequence: TGTGCCAGCAGCCGGATGACAGACTATGGCTACACCTTC. Translating gives CASSRMTDYGYTF.

The chain uses TRBV27 and TRBJ2-7; 8 bases agree with TRBD1. Germline V CDR1 and CDR2: MNHEY, SMNVEV (reference sequence). The CDR3 loop spans 14 amino acids. V shed 6 bases and J 3 bases; nucleotides not matched to a gene: 7. CDR3 in amino acids: CASRRDRSDYEQYF. Here the CDR3 DNA reads TGTGCCAGCAGACGGGACAGGAGCGACTACGAGCAGTACTTC.

The chain employs TRBV29-1 and TRBJ2-7; 10 bases align to TRBD1. The CDR3 covers 15 residues. The V segment lost 4 bases and the J segment 6 bases; nucleotides outside the gene matches: 12. The germline V gene has CDR1 SQVTM and CDR2 ANQGSEA. CDR3 protein: CSVGGRGQGSPEQYF. CDR3 sequence (DNA): TGCAGCGTTGGGGGTCGGGGACAGGGGAGTCCCGAGCAGTACTTC.

The chain is built from TRBV5-4 and TRBJ1-5; no definite D call. V was shortened by 4 bases and J by 6 bases, with 17 bases between the two germline ends. The CDR3 covers 15 residues. From germline, CDR1 is SGHNT and CDR2 YYREEE (reference sequence). The CDR3 DNA sequence: TGTGCCAGCAGCCAGGCGGAGGGTTCGATTCAGCCCCAGCATTTT. It codes for CASSQAEGSIQPQHF.

This sequence joins TRBV5-1 and TRBJ2-7; 7 positions match TRBD1. In germline, CDR1 is SGHRS, CDR2 YFSETQ. V trimming: 4 bases; J trimming: 2 bases; junction bases outside the gene matches: 6. This CDR3 region has 14 residues. The CDR3 nucleotides read TGCGCCAGCAGCATTAGACAGGGCACCTACGAGCAGTACTTC. As protein: CASSIRQGTYEQYF.

This chain links TRBV6-5 with TRBJ1-1, with 12 bases lining up with TRBD1. Germline values: CDR1 MNHEY, CDR2 SVGAGI. The CDR3 runs to 16 residues. Germline trimming cut 2 bases from V and 5 bases from J; bases unmatched to any gene: 6. In DNA, the CDR3 is TGTGCCAGCAGTTACGGGACAGGGGGCGCTGGTACTGAAGCTTTCTTT. This gives the protein CASSYGTGGAGTEAFF.

V and J are TRBV30 and TRBJ1-5, with TRBD1 as a possible D gene (6 bases). V was clipped by 1 base and J by 3 bases, with 10 bases between them. The germline V gene has CDR1 GTSNPN and CDR2 SVGIG (reference sequence). There are 14 residues in the CDR3. DNA of the CDR3: TGTGCCTGGAGTGGACAGGACTCCAATCAGCCCCAGCATTTT. Translating gives CAWSGQDSNQPQHF. Complete variable domain (other parts from reference TRBV30 and TRBJ1-5): SQTIHQWPATLVQPVGSPLSLECTVEGTSNPNLYWYRQAAGRGLQLLFYSVGIGQISSEVPQNLSASRPQDRQFILSSKKLLLSDSGFYLCAWSGQDSNQPQHFGDGTRLSIL.

The chain recombines TRBV11-2 with TRBJ1-2; 7 nucleotides align to TRBD1. The CDR3 contains 13 residues. V lost 1 base and J lost 5; bases outside the gene matches: 1. Germline V CDR1 and CDR2: SGHAT, FQNNGV. The CDR3 DNA reads TGTGCCAGCAGCTTAGTCAGGGGGTATGGCTACACCTTC. Its protein is CASSLVRGYGYTF.

V is TRBV5-1 and J is TRBJ2-2; 9 bases map to TRBD2. The trim removed 8 bases at V and 0 bases at J, leaving 2 bases unmatched. CDR1 and CDR2 from the germline V gene are SGHRS and YFSETQ. This CDR3 is built from 14 residues. The CDR3 bases are TGCGCCAGTCGACTAGCGGCGAACACCGGGGAGCTGTTTTTT. The encoded protein is CASRLAANTGELFF.

This clone showed up just a few times. The chain has TRBV5-4 and TRBJ2-7, with 9 bases fitting TRBD2. Germline V gene data show CDR1 as SGHNT and CDR2 as YYREEE (reference sequence). J was trimmed by 1 base and V by 4 bases; bases with no gene match: 9. This CDR3 contains 16 residues. In DNA form, the CDR3 reads TGTGCCAGCAGCCCGGCTAGCGGGGACGCTTCCTACGAGCAGTACTTC. Translating gives CASSPASGDASYEQYF.

Written as DNA, the CDR3 is TGTGCCAGCAGCATCCTCGGACTAGCGACAGATACGCAGTATTTT. This gives the protein CASSILGLATDTQYF. The chain has TRBV6-5 and TRBJ2-3; 9 bases fit TRBD2. The V gene's germline CDR1 is MNHEY and CDR2 SVGAGI. The trim removed 6 bases at V and 3 bases at J, leaving 7 bases unmatched. CDR3 length equals 15 residues.

The J gene is TRBJ2-2, the V gene TRBV6-5; no definite D call. The germline CDR1 and CDR2 sequences are MNHEY and SVGAGI. The V gene lost 1 base and the J gene lost 2 bases, with 5 bases spanning the gap. This CDR3 has 14 amino acids. CDR3 sequence: CASSYWLNTGELFF. The CDR3 region has the DNA TGTGCCAGCAGTTACTGGCTCAACACCGGGGAGCTGTTTTTT.

The gene calls are TRBV27 and TRBJ2-7, with D perhaps TRBD2 (6 bases). V lost 6 bases to trimming and J lost 0 bases, with 12 bases between them. The CDR3 runs to 14 residues. Germline CDR1 MNHEY, CDR2 SMNVEV (reference sequence). The CDR3: CASRRDGDSYEQYF. The CDR3 DNA follows: TGTGCCAGCAGGCGGGACGGAGACTCCTACGAGCAGTACTTC.

The chain recombines TRBV5-5 with TRBJ1-4; 10 bases are a match to TRBD1. This CDR3 comprises 16 residues. V gave up 0 bases and J gave up 8 bases; unmatched junction bases: 7. The V gene's germline CDR1 is SGHKS and CDR2 YYEKEE (reference sequence). This CDR3 reads CASSLGQGAKGEKLFF. CDR3 nucleotides: TGTGCCAGCAGCTTGGGACAGGGGGCTAAAGGGGAAAAACTGTTTTTT.

The V gene is TRBV7-2, the J gene TRBJ1-5, with 7 bases identical to TRBD1. Germline CDR1 is SGHTA and CDR2 is FQGNSA. This CDR3 has 15 residues. J was trimmed by 0 bases and V by 5 bases; bases with no gene match: 4. The DNA of the CDR3 is TGTGCCAGCAGCACAGGGGCCCTTAGCAATCAGCCCCAGCATTTT. Amino acids: CASSTGALSNQPQHF.

The V and J genes are TRBV28 and TRBJ1-2; D remains unclear. This CDR3 has 14 amino acids. V shed 7 bases and J shed 8 bases, with 20 bases lying between them. Looked up from germline, CDR1 is MDHEN and CDR2 is SYDVKM. The CDR3, as DNA: TGTGCCAGCACCCTGGTAGTGGGAGTGGAGGGCTACACCTTC. Protein sequence: CASTLVVGVEGYTF.

The chain has TRBV29-1 and TRBJ1-2, with TRBD1 as a possible D gene (5 bases). Trimming cost V 1 base and J 4 bases, with 13 bases left between them. There are 14 residues in the CDR3. Germline CDR1 is SQVTM and CDR2 is ANQGSEA. CDR3 nucleotides: TGCAGCGTTGAAGGGTCAACAGGCTCCTATGGCTACACCTTC. Encoded protein: CSVEGSTGSYGYTF.

This clone was counted a single time. A junction end diverges from the germline sequence, so it may reflect a read error. CDR3 bases: TGTGCCAGCAGTTTTTCGGACAATCGGCCCCAGCATTTT. Protein sequence: CASSFSDNRPQHF. This chain links TRBV28 with TRBJ1-5; D is perhaps TRBD1 (5 bases). The germline V gene encodes CDR1 MDHEN and CDR2 SYDVKM. The CDR3 is 13 amino acids.

This chain links TRBV5-1 with TRBJ2-1, with D unresolved. V dropped 0 bases and J dropped 6 bases, with 13 bases sitting between them. The CDR3 has 15 amino acids. Germline CDR1 reads SGHRS; CDR2 reads YFSETQ. CDR3 sequence: CASSLGPRRVNEQFF. The CDR3 coding sequence is TGCGCCAGCAGCTTGGGTCCCCGCCGGGTCAATGAGCAGTTCTTC.

The chain employs TRBV12-3 or TRBV12-4 and TRBJ2-7; maybe TRBD1 (6 bases). V shed 6 bases and J shed 3 bases, with 12 bases lying between them. CDR3 length equals 13 residues. This CDR3 reads CASRLIGGYEQYF. CDR3 DNA: TGTGCCAGCAGACTCATAGGGGGCTACGAGCAGTACTTC.

This clone was seen only once. The J gene is TRBJ2-7, the V gene TRBV19; 8 bases line up with TRBD1. The CDR3 is 13 amino acids. V shed 7 bases, J shed 7 bases, and the junction held 9 bases outside the gene matches. In germline, CDR1 is LNHDA, CDR2 SQIVND (reference sequence). The CDR3 here is CASTKAGGWEQYF. The DNA for the CDR3 is TGTGCCAGTACAAAGGCAGGGGGCTGGGAGCAGTACTTC.

This clone has only one observation. The genes are TRBV6-5 and TRBJ2-7; D perhaps matches TRBD2 (6 bases). Between the trimmed V and J ends, which lost 8 bases and 6 bases, there was a span of 17 bases. This CDR3 has 13 amino acids. Germline values: CDR1 MNHEY, CDR2 SVGAGI. The CDR3 reads CASERVGVGEQYF. CDR3 bases: TGTGCCAGCGAGCGGGTGGGAGTTGGCGAGCAGTACTTC.

The chain is built from TRBV6-5 and TRBJ2-3, with D possibly being TRBD2 (5 bases). V lost 0 bases and J lost 2, with 9 bases in between. The germline V gene has CDR1 MNHEY and CDR2 SVGAGI. The CDR3 is 15 residues long. CDR3 sequence: CASSYSFDYTDTQYF. The CDR3 nucleotides are TGTGCCAGCAGTTACTCGTTCGACTACACAGATACGCAGTATTTT.

The V gene is TRBV5-8, the J gene TRBJ2-1, with a weak D call TRBD1 (5 bases). V lost 0 bases and J 0 bases, leaving 7 bases between the germline ends. The CDR3 runs to 15 residues. Germline assignment: CDR1 SGHTS and CDR2 YDEGEE. In nucleotides, the CDR3 is TGTGCCAGCAGCTTGGGACAGAACTCCTACAATGAGCAGTTCTTC. Translation: CASSLGQNSYNEQFF.